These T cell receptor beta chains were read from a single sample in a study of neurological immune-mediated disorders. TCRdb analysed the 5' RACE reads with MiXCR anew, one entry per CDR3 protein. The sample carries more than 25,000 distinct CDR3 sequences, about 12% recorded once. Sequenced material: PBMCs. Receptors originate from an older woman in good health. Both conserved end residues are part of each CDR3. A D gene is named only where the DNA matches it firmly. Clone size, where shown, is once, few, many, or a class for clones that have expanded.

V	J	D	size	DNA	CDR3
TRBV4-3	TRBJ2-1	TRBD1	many	TGCGCCAGCAGCCAAGAGGTCTTACAGGGGGGTGAGCAGTTCTTC	CASSQEVLQGGEQFF
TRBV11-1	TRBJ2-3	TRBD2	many	TGTGCCAGCAGCGAAAGACTAGCTGATACGCAGTATTTT	CASSERLADTQYF
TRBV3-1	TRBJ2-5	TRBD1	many	TGTGCCAGCAGCCAAGTCTCCGGGACAGGGGGCCCATGGAACCAAGAGACCCAGTACTTC	CASSQVSGTGGPWNQETQYF
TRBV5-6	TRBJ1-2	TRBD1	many	TGTGCCAGCAGCACCCGGACAGGGGAAACATTTGGCTACACCTTC	CASSTRTGETFGYTF
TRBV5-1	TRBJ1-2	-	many	TGCGCCAGCAGCTTGTCAGGCGTCGACTATGGCTACACCTTC	CASSLSGVDYGYTF
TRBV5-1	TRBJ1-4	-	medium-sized	TGCGCCAGCAGGGGAGGGCCAACTAATGAAAAACTGTTTTTT	CASRGGPTNEKLFF
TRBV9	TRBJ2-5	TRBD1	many	TGTGCCAGCAGCGCCGGACAGGGAGTTCGAGAGACCCAGTACTTC	CASSAGQGVRETQYF
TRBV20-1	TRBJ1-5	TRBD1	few	TGCAGTGCCAGGGACAGGGTTTATAGCAATCAGCCCCAGCATTTT	CSARDRVYSNQPQHF
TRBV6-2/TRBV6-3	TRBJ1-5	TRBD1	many	TGTGCCAGCAGTTACTCCCTTACAGGGGATCAGCCCCAGCATTTT	CASSYSLTGDQPQHF
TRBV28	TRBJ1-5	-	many	TGTGCCAGCAGTCCCCCCCCGACAGATCAGCCCCAGCATTTT	CASSPPPTDQPQHF
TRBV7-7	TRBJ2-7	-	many	TGTGCCAGCAGCTCAGAGGGTGGAGAGCAGTACTTC	CASSSEGGEQYF
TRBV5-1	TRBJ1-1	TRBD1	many	TGCGCCAGCAGCGGGTTGGGACAGCCGAACACTGAAGCTTTCTTT	CASSGLGQPNTEAFF
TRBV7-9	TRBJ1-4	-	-	TGTGCCAGCAGCCACCAGAGAGGGCAACAGGAAAAACTGTTTTTT	CASSHQRGQQEKLFF
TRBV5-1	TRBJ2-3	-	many	TGCGCCAGCAGCTTGGCCTTCGGAACAGATACGCAGTATTTT	CASSLAFGTDTQYF
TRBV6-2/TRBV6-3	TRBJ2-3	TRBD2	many	TGTGCCAGCAGTTCACCGGGACTAGCGGCAACAGATACGCAGTATTTT	CASSSPGLAATDTQYF
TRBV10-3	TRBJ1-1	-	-	TGTGCCATCAGTGAGTCCGTAATCATGAACACTGAAGCTGTCTTT	CAISESVIMNTEAVF
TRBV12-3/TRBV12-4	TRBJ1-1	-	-	-	CASSSPGYTFGSGAMNTEAFF
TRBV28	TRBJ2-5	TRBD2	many	TGTGCCAGCATACGGAGCGGGAGGTTCCAAGAGACCCAGTACTTC	CASIRSGRFQETQYF
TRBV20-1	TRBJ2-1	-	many	TGCAGTGCCCGACCACTTCGGGGAACCTACAATGAGCAGTTCTTC	CSARPLRGTYNEQFF
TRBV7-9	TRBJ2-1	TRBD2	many	TGTGCCAGCAGCTCGACTAGCGGGGGGTATGGAGGTGAGCAGTTCTTC	CASSSTSGGYGGEQFF
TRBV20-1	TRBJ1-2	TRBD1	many	TGCAGTGCGACCCTGACAGGGGGAGGCTATGGCTACACCTTC	CSATLTGGGYGYTF
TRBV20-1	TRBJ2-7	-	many	TGCAGTGCCGGAGGCCGTTCCTACGAGCAGTACTTC	CSAGGRSYEQYF
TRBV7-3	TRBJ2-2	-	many	TGTGCCAGCAGCCCTCTGGACGGGGAGCTGTTTTTT	CASSPLDGELFF
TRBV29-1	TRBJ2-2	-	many	TGCAGCGTTGGCCTGGGCAGACTCGGCACCGGGGAGCTGTTTTTT	CSVGLGRLGTGELFF
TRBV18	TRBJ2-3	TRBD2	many	TGTGCCAGCTCACCTCGGGGGGGCGATCCAGATACGCAGTATTTT	CASSPRGGDPDTQYF
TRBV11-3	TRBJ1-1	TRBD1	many	TGTGCCAGCAGCCCGGGACAGGGGGCATCTGAAGCTTTCTTT	CASSPGQGASEAFF
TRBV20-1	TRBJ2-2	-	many	TGCAGTGCTAGGGCCCCACGGACAAGCCCAGACGGGGAGCTGTTTTTT	CSARAPRTSPDGELFF
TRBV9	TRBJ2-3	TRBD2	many	TGTGCCAGCAGCGAGGAGGGCGGGGGTCAAGACACAGATACGCAGTATTTT	CASSEEGGGQDTDTQYF
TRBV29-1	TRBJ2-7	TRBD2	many	TGCAGCGTTGAAGTTCTGCGGGGGGGCCGCGAGCAGTACTTC	CSVEVLRGGREQYF
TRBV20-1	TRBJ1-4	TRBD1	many	TGCAGTGCTAGCCCGGGACAGGTTAATGAAAAACTGTTTTTT	CSASPGQVNEKLFF
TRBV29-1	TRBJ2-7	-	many	TGCAGCGTTGGGACAGTGTACGAGCAGTACTTC	CSVGTVYEQYF
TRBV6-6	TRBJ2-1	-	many	TGTGCCATCAGACGCGGCCGGCACTCAAGTAGGCCACTCGGGGATGAGCAGTTCTTC	CAIRRGRHSSRPLGDEQFF
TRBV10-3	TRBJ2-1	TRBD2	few	TGTGCCATCAGTGACTGGACTAGCGGGGGGAGTGGTGAGCAGTTCTTC	CAISDWTSGGSGEQFF
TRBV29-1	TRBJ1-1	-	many	TGCAGCGCTTTGGGCCCGTCTGAGGAAGCTTTCTTT	CSALGPSEEAFF
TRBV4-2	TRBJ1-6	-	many	TGTGCCAGCAGCCAAGGACTGGAGGGCAATTCACCCCTCCACTTT	CASSQGLEGNSPLHF
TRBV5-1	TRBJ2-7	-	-	TGCGCCAGCAGCTTGGATGGAGGGGAATCCTACGAGCAGTACTTC	CASSLDGGESYEQYF
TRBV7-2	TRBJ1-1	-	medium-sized	TGTGCCAGCAGCTTATCAAGGGGAACTGAAGCTTTCTTT	CASSLSRGTEAFF
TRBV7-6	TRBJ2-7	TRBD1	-	TGTACCAGCAGCAGACAGGGACCCTCCTACGAGCAGTACTTC	CTSSRQGPSYEQYF
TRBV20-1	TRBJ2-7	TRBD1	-	TGTAGTACTAGAACGGACAGGGAAGTGGGGGAGCAGTACTTC	CSTRTDREVGEQYF
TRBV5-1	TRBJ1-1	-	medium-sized	TGCGCCAGCAGCTCCGGCCAGCCGAACACTGAAGCTTTCTTT	CASSSGQPNTEAFF
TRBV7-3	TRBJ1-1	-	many	TGTGCCAGCAGCTTTCGAGCGGAGGAAGCTTTCTTT	CASSFRAEEAFF
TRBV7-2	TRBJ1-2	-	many	TGTGCCAGCAGCTTAGGCAGGCCCTATGGCTACACCTTC	CASSLGRPYGYTF
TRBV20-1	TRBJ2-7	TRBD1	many	TGCAGTGCTAGTCGGAGCGACAGGGCTACCGGGCAGTACTTC	CSASRSDRATGQYF
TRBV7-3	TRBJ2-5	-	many	TGTGCCAGCAGCTTAACCGGGGCGTACCAAGAGACCCAGTACTTC	CASSLTGAYQETQYF
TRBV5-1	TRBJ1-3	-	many	TGCGCCAGCAGCACTTCCGGGACCCCTGGAAACACCATATATTTT	CASSTSGTPGNTIYF
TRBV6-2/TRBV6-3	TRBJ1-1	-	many	TGTGCCAGCAGTGATCAGGGTGAGATGAACACTGAAGCTTTCTTT	CASSDQGEMNTEAFF
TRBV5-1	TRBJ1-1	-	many	TGCGCCAGCAGCTTGCGACCACAGGGCGCTGAAGCTTTCTTT	CASSLRPQGAEAFF
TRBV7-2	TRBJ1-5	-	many	TGTGCCAGCAGTTTTCGGGCACCTGATGACCTTAGCAATCAGCCCCAGCATTTT	CASSFRAPDDLSNQPQHF
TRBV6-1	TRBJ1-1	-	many	TGTGCCAGCAAAAGCCCAGAAAACACTGAAGCTTTCTTT	CASKSPENTEAFF
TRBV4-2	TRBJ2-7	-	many	TGTGCCAGCAGCCGGGAGGTACCCTCCGAGCAGTACTTC	CASSREVPSEQYF
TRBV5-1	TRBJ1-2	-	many	TGCGCCAGCAGCTTGGGAGGGTATGGCTACACCTTC	CASSLGGYGYTF
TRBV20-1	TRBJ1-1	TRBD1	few	TGCAGTGCACAGGGGGTTTTGAACACTGAAGCTTTCTTT	CSAQGVLNTEAFF
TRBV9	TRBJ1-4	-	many	TGTGCCAGCAGCGTACAAGGGATTGGGGAAAAACTGTTTTTT	CASSVQGIGEKLFF